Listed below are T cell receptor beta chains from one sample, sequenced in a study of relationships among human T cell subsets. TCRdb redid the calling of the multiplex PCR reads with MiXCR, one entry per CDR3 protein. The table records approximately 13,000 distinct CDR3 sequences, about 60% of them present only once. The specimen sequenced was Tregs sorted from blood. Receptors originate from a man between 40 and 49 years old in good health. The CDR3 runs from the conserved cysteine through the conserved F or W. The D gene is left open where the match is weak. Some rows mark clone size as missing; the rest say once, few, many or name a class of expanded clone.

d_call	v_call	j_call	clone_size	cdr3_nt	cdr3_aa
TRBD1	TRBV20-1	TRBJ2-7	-	TGCAGTGCTCGGACAGGGGAATACTACGAGCAGTACTTC	CSARTGEYYEQYF
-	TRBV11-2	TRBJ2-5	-	TGTGCCAGCAGCTCACCGAGCGGGACCCAGTACTTC	CASSSPSGTQYF
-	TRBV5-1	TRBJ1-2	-	TGCGCCAGCAGTTCAGGGACCGGCTACACCTTC	CASSSGTGYTF
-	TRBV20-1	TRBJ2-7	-	TGCAGTGCCCAGGGCTGGGACCACTCCTACGAGCAGTACTTC	CSAQGWDHSYEQYF
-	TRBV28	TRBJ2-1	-	TGTGCCAGCAGTTCAGGAGAGGCCTTTATTCGCTCCTACAATGAGCAGTTCTTC	CASSSGEAFIRSYNEQFF
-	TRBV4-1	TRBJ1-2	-	TGCGCCAGCAGCCAAGATCGAACGGGGTATGGCTACACCTTC	CASSQDRTGYGYTF
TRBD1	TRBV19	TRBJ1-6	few	TGTGCCACCGGGGGACAGGGTAATTCACCCCTCCACTTT	CATGGQGNSPLHF
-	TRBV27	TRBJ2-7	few	TGTGCCAGCAGTTTCCTCGGGAGCTCCTACGAGCAGTACTTC	CASSFLGSSYEQYF
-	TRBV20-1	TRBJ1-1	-	TGCAGTGCTATGGTGGACGGGAACACTGAAGCTTTCTTT	CSAMVDGNTEAFF
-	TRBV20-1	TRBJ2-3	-	TGCAGTGCTCCCCCGGACAACACAGATACGCAGTATTTT	CSAPPDNTDTQYF
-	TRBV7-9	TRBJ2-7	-	TGTGCCAGCAGCTTAAGTCACAATCACTACGAGCAGTACTTC	CASSLSHNHYEQYF
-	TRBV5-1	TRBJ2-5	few	TGCGCCAGCAGCCACAGCGGAGACCGACGGGAGACCCAGTACTTC	CASSHSGDRRETQYF
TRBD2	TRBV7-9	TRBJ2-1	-	TGTGCCAGCAGCTTAGGAGCGGGGGTGTACAATGAGCAGTTCTTC	CASSLGAGVYNEQFF
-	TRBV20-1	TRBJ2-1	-	TGCAGTGCCAACAGAGAGAGGGGCCAGTTCTTC	CSANRERGQFF
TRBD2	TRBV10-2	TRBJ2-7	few	TGCGCCAGCAGGGACCTTGCGGGAGAGTCCTACGAGCAGTACTTC	CASRDLAGESYEQYF
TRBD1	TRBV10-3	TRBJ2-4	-	TGTGCCATCAGTGCCTACGGGACAGACTTGTACTTC	CAISAYGTDLYF
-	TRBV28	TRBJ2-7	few	TGTGCCAGCAAGTGGTCCTTGGCCCTCGAGCAGTACTTC	CASKWSLALEQYF
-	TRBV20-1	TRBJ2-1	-	TGCAGTGCTGGAAAGACTAGTCCGAATGAGCAGTTCTTC	CSAGKTSPNEQFF
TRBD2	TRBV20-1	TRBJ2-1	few	TGCAGTGCTAGAACTACTAGCGGGGGTTGGAATGAGCAGTTCTTC	CSARTTSGGWNEQFF
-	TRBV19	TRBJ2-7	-	TGTGCCAGTAGTCAGAACCCCTACGAGCAGTACTTC	CASSQNPYEQYF
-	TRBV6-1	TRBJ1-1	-	TGTGCCAGCGACGGAGGAAGTCACACTGAAGCTTTCTTT	CASDGGSHTEAFF
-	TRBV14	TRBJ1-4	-	TGTGCCAGCAGCCAAACGGGAAAACTGTTTTTT	CASSQTGKLFF
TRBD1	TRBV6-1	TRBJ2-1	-	TGTGCCAGCAGTGGGAACGGAGGACAGGGGATTACAGTTCGGTTCTTC	CASSGNGGQGITVRFF
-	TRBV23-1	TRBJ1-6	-	TGCGCCAGCAGTCAACGACCGGGACGGGATAATTCACCCCTCCACTTT	CASSQRPGRDNSPLHF
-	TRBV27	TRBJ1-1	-	TGTGCCAGCAGTCCCCTCACAGGCACTGAAGCTTTCTTT	CASSPLTGTEAFF
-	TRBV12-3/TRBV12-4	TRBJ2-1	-	TGTGCCAGCAGTTTGGCTGATGAGCAGTTCTTC	CASSLADEQFF
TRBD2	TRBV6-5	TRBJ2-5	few	TGTGCCAGCAGTTACTCCTGGACTAGCGAAGAAGAGACCCAGTACTTC	CASSYSWTSEEETQYF
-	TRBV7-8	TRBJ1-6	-	TGTGCCAGCAGCTTAGACCTGGGGGGCAATTCACCCCTCCACTTT	CASSLDLGGNSPLHF
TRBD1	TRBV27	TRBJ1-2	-	TGTGCCAGCAGTTCTAGACAGGGACGGGGCTACACCTTC	CASSSRQGRGYTF
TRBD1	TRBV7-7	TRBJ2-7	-	TGTGCTAGCAGCCCCCAGGCAGGGGGATCCGAGCAGTACTTC	CASSPQAGGSEQYF
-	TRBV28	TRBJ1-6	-	TGTGCCAGCCGGGGGGGCGGATCACCCCTCCACTTT	CASRGGGSPLHF
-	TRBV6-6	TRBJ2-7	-	TGTGCCAGCTGCGACCCCCCCTCCTACGAGCAGTACTTC	CASCDPPSYEQYF
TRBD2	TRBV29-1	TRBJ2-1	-	TGCAGCGTTGAAGAAGCGGGAGGAACGGGGAGGCAGTTCTTC	CSVEEAGGTGRQFF
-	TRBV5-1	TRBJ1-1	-	TGCGCCAGCAGCTTTAGAAGAAACACTGAAGCTTTCTTT	CASSFRRNTEAFF
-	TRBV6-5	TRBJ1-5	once	TGTGCCAGCAGTCCAAAATCAGGGTTCATTAATCAGCCCCAGCATTTT	CASSPKSGFINQPQHF
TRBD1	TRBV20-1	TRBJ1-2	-	TGCAGTGCTAGAGTCGGGACAGGGGGCAACTATGGCTACACCTTC	CSARVGTGGNYGYTF
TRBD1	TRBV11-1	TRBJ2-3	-	TGTGCCAGCAGCAATCCCGGACAGGCTGGAGATACGCAGTATTTT	CASSNPGQAGDTQYF
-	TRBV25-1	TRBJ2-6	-	TGTGCCAGCAGTGGGTTACGAGGTATCGGGGCCAACGTCCTGACTTTC	CASSGLRGIGANVLTF
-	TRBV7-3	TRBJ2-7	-	TGTGCCAGCAGCGCGACTCTTTTGGGGGAGCAGTACTTC	CASSATLLGEQYF
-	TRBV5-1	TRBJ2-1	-	TGCGCCAGCAGCCAGGAAAGCTCCTACAATGAGCAGTTCTTC	CASSQESSYNEQFF
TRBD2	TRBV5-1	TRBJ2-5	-	TGCGCCAGCAGCTTCGACGGGAGGGCCGAAGAGACCCAGTACTTC	CASSFDGRAEETQYF
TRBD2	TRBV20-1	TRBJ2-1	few	TGCAGTGCTAGAGATCCGACTAGCGGGAGAAGGAATGAGCAGTTCTTC	CSARDPTSGRRNEQFF
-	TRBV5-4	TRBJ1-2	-	TGCGCCAGCAGGCCGGACAGCTATGGCTACACCTTC	CASRPDSYGYTF
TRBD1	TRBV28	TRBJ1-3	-	TGTGCCAGCAGTGCTCAGACAGGGTACTCTGGAAACACCATATATTTT	CASSAQTGYSGNTIYF
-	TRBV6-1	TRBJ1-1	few	TGTGCCAGCAGTGAGGGTTCCCTCCCCACTGAAGCTTTCTTT	CASSEGSLPTEAFF
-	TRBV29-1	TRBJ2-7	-	TGCAGCCCCCGGGCCGGTTACTTC	CSPRAGYF
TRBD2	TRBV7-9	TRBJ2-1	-	TGTGCCTGCAGCGGGTTGGGCGGGGGGCACAATGAGCAGTTCTTC	CACSGLGGGHNEQFF
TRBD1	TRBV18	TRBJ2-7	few	TGTGCCAGCTCACCCACGGACAGGGGCGGAGAGCAGTACTTC	CASSPTDRGGEQYF
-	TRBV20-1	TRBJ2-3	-	TGCAGTGCTAGGGTGACAGCTGGAGAAATTTTCACAGATACGCAGTATTTT	CSARVTAGEIFTDTQYF
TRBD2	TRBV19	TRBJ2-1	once	TGTGCCAGTAGTTTCTCCATAGCGGGGGAGCAGTTCTTC	CASSFSIAGEQFF
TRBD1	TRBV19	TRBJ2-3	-	TGTGCCAGTAGTCAGGGGGCGCTTAGCACAGATACGCAATATTTT	CASSQGALSTDTQYF
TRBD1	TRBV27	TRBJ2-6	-	TGTGCCAGCGGGGACAGGGCTGGGGCCAACGTCCTGACTTTC	CASGDRAGANVLTF
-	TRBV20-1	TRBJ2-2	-	TGCAGTGCTGGCGGTGGGAGAACCGGGGAGCTGTTTTTT	CSAGGGRTGELFF